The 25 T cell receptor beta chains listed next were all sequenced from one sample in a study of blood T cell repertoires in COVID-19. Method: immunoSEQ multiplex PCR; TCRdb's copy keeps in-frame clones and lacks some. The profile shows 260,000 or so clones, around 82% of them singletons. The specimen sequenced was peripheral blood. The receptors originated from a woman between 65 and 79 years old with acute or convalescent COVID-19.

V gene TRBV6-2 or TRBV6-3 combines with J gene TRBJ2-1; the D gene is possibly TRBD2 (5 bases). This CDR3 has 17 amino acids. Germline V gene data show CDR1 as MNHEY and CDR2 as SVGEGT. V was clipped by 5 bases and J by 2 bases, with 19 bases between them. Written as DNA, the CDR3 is TGTGCCAGCAGTGGAGGTCGTTCTCGGACCCCCTACAATGAGCAGTTCTTC. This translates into CASSGGRSRTPYNEQFF.

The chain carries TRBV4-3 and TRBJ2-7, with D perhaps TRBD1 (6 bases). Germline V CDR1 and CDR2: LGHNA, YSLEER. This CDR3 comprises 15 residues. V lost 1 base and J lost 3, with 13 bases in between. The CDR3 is CASSQGWSGVYEQYF. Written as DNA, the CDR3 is TGCGCCAGCAGCCAAGGTTGGTCAGGGGTCTACGAGCAGTACTTC.

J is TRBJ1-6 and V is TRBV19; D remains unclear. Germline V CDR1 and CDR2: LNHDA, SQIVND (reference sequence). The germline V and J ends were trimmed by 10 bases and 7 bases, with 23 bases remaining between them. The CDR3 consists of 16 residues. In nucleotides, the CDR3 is TGTGCCACCCAATTACCCGGTGGAAAGGAGAATTCACCCCTCCACTTT. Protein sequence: CATQLPGGKENSPLHF.

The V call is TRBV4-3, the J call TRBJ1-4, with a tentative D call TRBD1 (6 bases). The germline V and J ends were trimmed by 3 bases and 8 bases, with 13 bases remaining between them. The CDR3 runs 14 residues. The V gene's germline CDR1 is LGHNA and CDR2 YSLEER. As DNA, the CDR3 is TGCGCCAGCAGCCAGAAACAGGGTAGGGAAAAACTGTTTTTT. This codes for CASSQKQGREKLFF.

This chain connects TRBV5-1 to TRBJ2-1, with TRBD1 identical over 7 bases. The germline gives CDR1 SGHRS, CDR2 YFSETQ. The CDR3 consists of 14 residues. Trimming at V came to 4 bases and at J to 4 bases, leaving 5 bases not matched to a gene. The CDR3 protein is CASSMGQLYNEQFF. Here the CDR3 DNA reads TGCGCCAGCAGCATGGGACAGTTATACAATGAGCAGTTCTTC.

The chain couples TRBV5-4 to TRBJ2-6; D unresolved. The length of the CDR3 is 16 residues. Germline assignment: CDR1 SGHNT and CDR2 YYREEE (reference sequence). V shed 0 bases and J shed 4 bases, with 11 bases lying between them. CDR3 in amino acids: CASSLAPHQGANVLTF. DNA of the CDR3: TGTGCCAGCAGCTTGGCCCCACACCAGGGGGCCAACGTCCTGACTTTC.

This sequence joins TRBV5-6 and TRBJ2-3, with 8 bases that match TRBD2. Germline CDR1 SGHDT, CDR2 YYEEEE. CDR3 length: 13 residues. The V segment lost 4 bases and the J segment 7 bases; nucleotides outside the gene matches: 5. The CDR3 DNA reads TGTGCCAGCAGCCTAAGACTAGCGAATACGCAGTATTTT. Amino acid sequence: CASSLRLANTQYF. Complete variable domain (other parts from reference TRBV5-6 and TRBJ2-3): DAGVTQSPTHLIKTRGQQVTLRCSPKSGHDTVSWYQQALGQGPQFIFQYYEEEERQRGNFPDRFSGHQFPNYSSELNVNALLLGDSALYLCASSLRLANTQYFGPGTRLTVL.

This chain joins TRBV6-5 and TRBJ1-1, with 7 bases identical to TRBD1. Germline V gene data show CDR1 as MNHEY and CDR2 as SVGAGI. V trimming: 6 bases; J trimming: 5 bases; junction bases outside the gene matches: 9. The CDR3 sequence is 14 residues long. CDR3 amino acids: CASRLTDRVTEAFF. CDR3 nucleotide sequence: TGTGCCAGCAGGCTGACCGACAGGGTAACTGAAGCTTTCTTT.

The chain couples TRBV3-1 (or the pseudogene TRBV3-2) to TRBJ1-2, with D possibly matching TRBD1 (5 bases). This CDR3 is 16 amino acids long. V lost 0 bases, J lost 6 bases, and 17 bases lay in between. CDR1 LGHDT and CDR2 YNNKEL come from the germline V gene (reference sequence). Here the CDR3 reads CASSQDWPGQGNGYTF. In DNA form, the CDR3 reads TGTGCCAGCAGCCAAGATTGGCCAGGACAAGGAAATGGCTACACCTTC.

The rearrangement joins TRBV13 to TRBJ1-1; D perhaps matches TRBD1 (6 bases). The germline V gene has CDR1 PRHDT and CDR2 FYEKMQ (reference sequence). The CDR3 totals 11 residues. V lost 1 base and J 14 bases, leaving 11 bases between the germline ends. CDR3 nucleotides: TGTGCCAGCAGCTTAGACAGGGATTTATTCTTT. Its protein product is CASSLDRDLFF.

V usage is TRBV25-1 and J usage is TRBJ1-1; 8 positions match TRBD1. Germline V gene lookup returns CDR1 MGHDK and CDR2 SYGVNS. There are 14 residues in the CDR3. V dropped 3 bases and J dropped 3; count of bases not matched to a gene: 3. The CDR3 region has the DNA TGTGCCAGCAGTGACGTACAGGGGGACACTGAAGCTTTCTTT. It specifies CASSDVQGDTEAFF.

The CDR3 spells CASSYSWEPPYEAFF. CDR3 sequence (DNA): TGTGCCAGCAGTTACTCTTGGGAGCCACCCTACGAAGCTTTCTTT. This chain joins TRBV6-5 and TRBJ1-1; D is unresolved. This CDR3 has 15 amino acids. Germline V CDR1 and CDR2: MNHEY, SVGAGI. V lost 0 bases to trimming and J lost 8 bases, with 16 bases between them.

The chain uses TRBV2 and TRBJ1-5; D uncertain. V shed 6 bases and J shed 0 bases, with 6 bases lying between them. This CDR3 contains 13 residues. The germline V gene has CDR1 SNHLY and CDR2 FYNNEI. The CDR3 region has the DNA TGTGCCAGCAGCACCTATAGCAATCAGCCCCAGCATTTT. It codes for CASSTYSNQPQHF.

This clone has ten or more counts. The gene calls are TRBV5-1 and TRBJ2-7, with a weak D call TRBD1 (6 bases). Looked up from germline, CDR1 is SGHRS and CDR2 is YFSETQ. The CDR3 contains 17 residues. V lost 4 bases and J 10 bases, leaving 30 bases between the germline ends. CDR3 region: CASSLEVWGQTPTIQYF. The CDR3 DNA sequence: TGCGCCAGCAGCCTGGAGGTATGGGGGCAGACCCCTACGATACAGTACTTC.

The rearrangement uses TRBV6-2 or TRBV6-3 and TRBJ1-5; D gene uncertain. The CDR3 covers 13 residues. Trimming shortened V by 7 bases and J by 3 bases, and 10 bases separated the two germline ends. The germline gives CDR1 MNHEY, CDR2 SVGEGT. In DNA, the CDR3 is TGTGCCAGCACCCCCGACTTCAATCAGCCCCAGCATTTT. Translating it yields CASTPDFNQPQHF.

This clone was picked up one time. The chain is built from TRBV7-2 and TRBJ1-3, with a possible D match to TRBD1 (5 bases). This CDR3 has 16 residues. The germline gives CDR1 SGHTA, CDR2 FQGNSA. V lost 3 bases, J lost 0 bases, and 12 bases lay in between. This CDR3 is CASSFGGGSSGNTIYF. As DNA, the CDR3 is TGTGCCAGCAGCTTCGGGGGGGGAAGCTCTGGAAACACCATATATTTT. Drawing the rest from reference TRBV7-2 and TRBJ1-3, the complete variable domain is GAGVSQSPSNKVTEKGKDVELRCDPISGHTALYWYRQSLGQGLEFLIYFQGNSAPDKSGLPSDRFSAERTGGSVSTLTIQRTQQEDSAVYLCASSFGGGSSGNTIYFGEGSWLTVV.

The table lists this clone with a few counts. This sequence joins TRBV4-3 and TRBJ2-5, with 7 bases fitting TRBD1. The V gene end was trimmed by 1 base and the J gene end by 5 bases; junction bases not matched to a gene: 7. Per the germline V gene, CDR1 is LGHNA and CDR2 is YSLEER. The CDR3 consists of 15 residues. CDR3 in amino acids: CASSQASGGLETQYF. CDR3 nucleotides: TGCGCCAGCAGCCAAGCTTCAGGGGGTTTGGAGACCCAGTACTTC.

The CDR3 nucleotides are TGTGCCAGCACTGGGGCAGGGGGTAATGGCTACACCTTC. This translates into CASTGAGGNGYTF. This rearrangement joins TRBV27 to TRBJ1-2; 7 bases match TRBD1. Trimming removed 7 bases from V and 6 bases from J; junction bases left unmatched: 8. The CDR3 covers 13 residues. Per the germline V gene, CDR1 is MNHEY and CDR2 is SMNVEV (reference sequence).

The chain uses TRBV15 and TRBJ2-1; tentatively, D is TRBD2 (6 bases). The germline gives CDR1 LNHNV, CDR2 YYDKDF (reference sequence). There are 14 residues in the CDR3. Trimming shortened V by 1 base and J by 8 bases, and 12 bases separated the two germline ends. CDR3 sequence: CATSRGASDYEQFF. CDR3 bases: TGTGCCACCAGCAGAGGGGCTAGCGATTATGAGCAGTTCTTC.

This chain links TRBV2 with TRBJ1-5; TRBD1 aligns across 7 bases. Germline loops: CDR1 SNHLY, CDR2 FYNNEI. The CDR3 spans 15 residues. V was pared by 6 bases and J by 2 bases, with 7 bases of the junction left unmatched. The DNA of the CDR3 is TGTGCCAGCAGCCAGGGGGTTGTTGGCAATCAGCCCCAGCATTTT. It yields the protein CASSQGVVGNQPQHF. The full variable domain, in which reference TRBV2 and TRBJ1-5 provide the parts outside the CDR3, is EPEVTQTPSHQVTQMGQEVILRCVPISNHLYFYWYRQILGQKVEFLVSFYNNEISEKSEIFDDQFSVERPDGSNFTLKIRSTKLEDSAMYFCASSQGVVGNQPQHFGDGTRLSIL.

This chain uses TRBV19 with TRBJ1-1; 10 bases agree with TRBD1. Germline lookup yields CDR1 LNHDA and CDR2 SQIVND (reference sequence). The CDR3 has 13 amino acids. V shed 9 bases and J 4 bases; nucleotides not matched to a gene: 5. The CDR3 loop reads CASRDRGLTEAFF. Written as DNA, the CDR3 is TGTGCCAGCCGGGACAGGGGTCTCACTGAAGCTTTCTTT.

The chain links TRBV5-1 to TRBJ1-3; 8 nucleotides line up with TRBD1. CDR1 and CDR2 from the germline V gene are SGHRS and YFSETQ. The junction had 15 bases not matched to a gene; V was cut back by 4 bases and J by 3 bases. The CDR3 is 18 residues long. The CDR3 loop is CASSTQPQGDRFGNTIYF. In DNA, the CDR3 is TGCGCCAGCAGCACCCAGCCACAGGGGGATAGGTTTGGAAACACCATATATTTT. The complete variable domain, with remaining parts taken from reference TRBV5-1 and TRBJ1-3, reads KAGVTQTPRYLIKTRGQQVTLSCSPISGHRSVSWYQQTPGQGLQFLFEYFSETQRNKGNFPGRFSGRQFSNSRSEMNVSTLELGDSALYLCASSTQPQGDRFGNTIYFGEGSWLTVV.

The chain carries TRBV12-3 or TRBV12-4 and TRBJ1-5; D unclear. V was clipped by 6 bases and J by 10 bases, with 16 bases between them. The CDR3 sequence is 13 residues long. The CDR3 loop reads CASRLNEAGPQHF. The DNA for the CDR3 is TGTGCCAGCAGGCTTAATGAGGCGGGCCCCCAGCATTTT.

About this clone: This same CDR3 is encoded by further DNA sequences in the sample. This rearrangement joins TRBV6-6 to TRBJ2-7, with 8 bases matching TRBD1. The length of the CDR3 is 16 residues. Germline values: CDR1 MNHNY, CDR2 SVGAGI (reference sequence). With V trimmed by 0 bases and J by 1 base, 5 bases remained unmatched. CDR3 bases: TGTGCCAGCAGTTACTCTACCGGGACAGGATCCTACGAGCAGTACTTC. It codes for CASSYSTGTGSYEQYF.

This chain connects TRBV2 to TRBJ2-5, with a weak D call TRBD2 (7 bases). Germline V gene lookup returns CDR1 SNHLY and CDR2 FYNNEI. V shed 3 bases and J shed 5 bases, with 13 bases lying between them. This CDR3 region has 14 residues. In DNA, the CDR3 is TGTGCCAGCAGTGATATAGGGGGAGGGGAGACCCAGTACTTC. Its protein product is CASSDIGGGETQYF.